This is a list of T cell receptor beta chains from one sample in a study of cytomegalovirus exposure and HLA in healthy donors. Here immunoSEQ multiplex PCR was the method, and the copy in TCRdb shows in-frame clones only, minus some. This table holds roughly 74,000 clones, under 80% found once. Sequenced: PBMCs. The receptor set was obtained from a man in his forties in good health and CMV-seronegative. Each CDR3 is given with its conserved first and last residue. A D gene is named only where the DNA matches it firmly. The listing skips clone size in some rows; elsewhere it reads once, few, many or a size class.

>-|TRBJ1-1|13|medium-sized|TRBV6-1
TGTGCCAGCAGCGAACAGGTGACCACTGAAGCTTTCTTT
CASSEQVTTEAFF
>-|TRBJ2-1|15|-|TRBV28
TGTGCCACCGGCGGTGAGGGATCTAAAGGTAATGAGCAGTTCTTC
CATGGEGSKGNEQFF
>TRBD1|TRBJ2-3|15|few|TRBV28
TGTGCCAGCAGTGGCTGGACAGGGTCGGCAGATACGCAGTATTTT
CASSGWTGSADTQYF
>TRBD1|TRBJ2-2|15|-|TRBV15
TGTGCCACCAGCAACCAGGGGGTCTACACCGGGGAGCTGTTTTTT
CATSNQGVYTGELFF
>-|TRBJ1-4|16|-|TRBV6-5
TGTGCCAGCAGTTACCGATCGACAGCCTTCGGGGAAAAACTGTTTTTT
CASSYRSTAFGEKLFF
>TRBD2|TRBJ2-2|18|-|TRBV7-6
TGTGCCAGCAGCCCTGGACTAGCGGGATCGAAGGACACCGGGGAGCTGTTTTTT
CASSPGLAGSKDTGELFF
>-|TRBJ2-2|12|-|TRBV7-8
TGTGCCAGCAGCTTAGTTAACGGGGAGCTGTTTTTT
CASSLVNGELFF
>TRBD1|TRBJ1-2|13|once|TRBV29-1
TGCAGCGTGGCAAAGGACAGGAACTATGGCTACACCTTC
CSVAKDRNYGYTF
>TRBD2|TRBJ2-7|17|-|TRBV27
TGTGCCAGCAGTTCCGGACTAGCGGGACTAAGGAACTACGAGCAGTACTTC
CASSSGLAGLRNYEQYF
>TRBD1|TRBJ2-7|15|-|TRBV6-1
TGTGCCAGCAGTGAGCCGGGACAGGGTCCCTACGAGCAGTACTTC
CASSEPGQGPYEQYF
>TRBD2|TRBJ2-7|14|-|TRBV7-9
TGTGCCAGTACGAAGCGGGAGGCCTTCTACGAGCAGTACTTC
CASTKREAFYEQYF
>-|TRBJ1-2|15|-|TRBV19
TGTGCCAGTAGTAGCCCTCAATCAGGGGTCTATGGCTACACCTTC
CASSSPQSGVYGYTF
>-|TRBJ1-2|12|-|TRBV18
TGTGCCAGCTCTTGGGGGGACTATGGCTACACCTTC
CASSWGDYGYTF
>-|TRBJ1-4|14|-|TRBV7-3
TGTGCCAGCAGCAAAGGGGGAGGGGGTGAAAAACTGTTTTTT
CASSKGGGGEKLFF
>TRBD1|TRBJ1-1|14|-|TRBV29-1
TGCAGCGTCTCGTACAGGGGGCGACCCCCCGAAGCTTTCTTT
CSVSYRGRPPEAFF
>-|TRBJ1-4|15|-|TRBV5-5
TGTGCCAGCAGCTTTTCGGGTGGATCTAATGAGAAACTGTTTTTT
CASSFSGGSNEKLFF
>-|TRBJ2-3|16|few|TRBV18
TGTGCCAGCTCACCACCGGAGGGACGGGAAGCAGATACGCAGTATTTT
CASSPPEGREADTQYF
>-|TRBJ1-5|16|-|TRBV19
TGTGCCAGTAGTATAGTATGGGCAGGGGCCAGGCAGCCCCAGCATTTT
CASSIVWAGARQPQHF
>-|TRBJ2-1|17|-|TRBV27
TGTGCCAGCAGCTCCCTAATAACCGGGACATGGTACAATGAGCAGTTCTTC
CASSSLITGTWYNEQFF
>TRBD1|TRBJ2-3|15|-|TRBV11-2
TGTGCCAGCAGCTTACGACAGGGTAACACAGATACGCAGTATTTT
CASSLRQGNTDTQYF
>TRBD2|TRBJ2-1|20|-|TRBV10-3
TGTGCCATCAGTGAGTCTGGGGGTGGTAGCGGGAGGCGGCGGGACAATGAGCAGTTCTTC
CAISESGGGSGRRRDNEQFF
>TRBD1|TRBJ1-5|18|-|TRBV23-1
TGCGCCAGCAGTCAATGCGGGCCTGACAGGGGAAGTAATCAGCCCCAGCATTTT
CASSQCGPDRGSNQPQHF
>TRBD1|TRBJ2-5|14|-|TRBV11-2
TGTGCCAGCAGCCTGACAGGGCTAGCAGAGACCCAGTACTTC
CASSLTGLAETQYF
>-|TRBJ2-7|11|few|TRBV30
TGTGCCTGGAGGTTACGAAGGGGTTCGTACTTC
CAWRLRRGSYF
>TRBD2|TRBJ2-1|13|-|TRBV6-5
TGTGCCAGCAAAGCGGGAGGGGGAAATGAGCAGTTCTTC
CASKAGGGNEQFF
>-|TRBJ2-1|16|-|TRBV7-9
TGTGCCAGCAGCCCCCAGGGTCAGCGGGTCTACAATGAGCAGTTCTTC
CASSPQGQRVYNEQFF
>TRBD1|TRBJ2-7|14|-|TRBV6-1
TGTGCCAGCAGTCGGACAGGCAATCTCTACGAGCAGTACTTC
CASSRTGNLYEQYF
>-|TRBJ2-7|13|-|TRBV5-1
TGCGCCAGCAGCTTAAGTAGCTCCTACGAGCAGTACTTC
CASSLSSSYEQYF
>TRBD1|TRBJ2-7|13|-|TRBV30
TGTGCCTGGGACAGGACAGGGAACTACGAGCAGTACTTC
CAWDRTGNYEQYF